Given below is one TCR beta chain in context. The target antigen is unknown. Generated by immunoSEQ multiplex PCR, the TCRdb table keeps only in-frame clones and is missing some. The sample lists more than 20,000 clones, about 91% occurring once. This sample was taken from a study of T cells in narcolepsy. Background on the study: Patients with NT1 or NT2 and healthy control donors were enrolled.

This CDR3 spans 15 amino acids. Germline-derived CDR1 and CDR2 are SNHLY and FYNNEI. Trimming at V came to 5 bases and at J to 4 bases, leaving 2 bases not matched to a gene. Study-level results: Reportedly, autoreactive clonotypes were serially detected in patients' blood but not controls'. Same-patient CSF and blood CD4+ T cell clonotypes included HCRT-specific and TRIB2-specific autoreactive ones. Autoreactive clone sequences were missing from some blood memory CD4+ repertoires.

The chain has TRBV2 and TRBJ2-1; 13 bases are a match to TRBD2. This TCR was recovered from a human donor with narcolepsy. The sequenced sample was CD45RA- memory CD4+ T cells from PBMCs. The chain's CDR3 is CASSQLAGGYNEQFF. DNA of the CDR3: TGTGCCAGCAGTCAACTAGCGGGAGGGTACAATGAGCAGTTCTTC.